Following are 30 T cell receptor beta chains from one sample sequenced in a study of T cell responses to AZD1222 COVID-19 vaccine. Sequenced by immunoSEQ multiplex PCR; TCRdb stores in-frame clones only, minus some. The repertoire holds roughly 140,000 clones, with approximately 86% as singletons. This specimen was peripheral blood, taken after recovery from COVID-19. These receptors came from an adult who had recovered from COVID-19.

This clone was detected a few times. The rearrangement joins TRBV5-1 to TRBJ2-7; TRBD1 agrees at 10 bases. Trimming took 4 bases from V and 5 from J; bases not matched to a gene: 9. There are 15 residues in the CDR3. CDR1 is SGHRS and CDR2 is YFSETQ in the germline V gene. CDR3 region: CASSRPGQGRDEQYF. In DNA form, the CDR3 reads TGCGCCAGCAGCAGGCCGGGACAGGGGCGAGACGAGCAGTACTTC.

The V gene is TRBV9, the J gene TRBJ2-2, with unresolved D. Between the trimmed V and J ends, which lost 0 bases and 5 bases, there was a span of 5 bases. Germline assignment: CDR1 SGDLS and CDR2 YYNGEE. The CDR3 has 13 amino acids. The CDR3 sequence: CASSVVETGELFF. In DNA, the CDR3 is TGTGCCAGCAGCGTAGTAGAGACCGGGGAGCTGTTTTTT.

The CDR3 here is CASSSADTTNTEAFF. The CDR3 DNA reads as TGTGCCAGCAGCTCCGCGGACACTACAAACACTGAAGCTTTCTTT. The chain carries TRBV6-2 or TRBV6-3 and TRBJ1-1, with D perhaps TRBD1 (5 bases). CDR3 size: 15 residues. Germline V lookup: CDR1 MNHEY, CDR2 SVGEGT. Between the trimmed V and J ends, which lost 6 bases and 2 bases, there was a span of 16 bases.

The rearrangement joins TRBV2 to TRBJ2-3; 11 bases are shared with TRBD2. This CDR3 is built from 15 residues. The V segment lost 6 bases and the J segment 1 base; nucleotides outside the gene matches: 3. The V gene's germline CDR1 is SNHLY and CDR2 FYNNEI. The CDR3 DNA reads TGTGCCAGCAGACCGACTAGCGGGGGCACAGATACGCAGTATTTT. Translated, it gives CASRPTSGGTDTQYF.

Many counts were recorded for this clone. The rearrangement joins TRBV5-1 to TRBJ1-5; D is uncertain. The CDR3 sequence is 13 residues long. CDR1 and CDR2 from the germline V gene are SGHRS and YFSETQ. Trimming pared 0 bases from V and 7 bases from J, leaving 8 bases between. The CDR3 sequence is CASSLALGQPQHF. The CDR3 bases are TGCGCCAGCAGCTTGGCATTGGGGCAGCCCCAGCATTTT.

V gene TRBV28 combines with J gene TRBJ2-1, with 7 bases that match TRBD1. CDR1 MDHEN and CDR2 SYDVKM come from the germline V gene. The J segment lost 5 bases and the V segment lost 2 bases, leaving 3 bases of the junction unmatched. The CDR3 runs 14 residues. CDR3 nucleotides: TGTGCCAGCAGTTTAAAAGGGACAGACAATGAGCAGTTCTTC. Protein sequence: CASSLKGTDNEQFF.

This chain connects TRBV29-1 to TRBJ1-1; weak D call: TRBD1 (5 bases). The CDR3 is 15 amino acids. CDR1 and CDR2 from the germline V gene are SQVTM and ANQGSEA. Trimming cost V 3 bases and J 4 bases, with 18 bases left between them. Here the CDR3 reads CSVDLWGSGSTEAFF. The DNA of the CDR3 is TGCAGCGTTGACCTCTGGGGCTCGGGGAGCACTGAAGCTTTCTTT. Based on the CDR3 plus reference TRBV29-1 and TRBJ1-1, the full variable domain is SAVISQKPSRDICQRGTSLTIQCQVDSQVTMMFWYRQQPGQSLTLIATANQGSEATYESGFVIDKFPISRPNLTFSTLTVSNMSPEDSSIYLCSVDLWGSGSTEAFFGQGTRLTVV.

V and J are TRBV28 and TRBJ2-5; D is perhaps TRBD1 (5 bases). The CDR3 spans 15 residues. The germline V gene encodes CDR1 MDHEN and CDR2 SYDVKM. The V end lost 5 bases, the J end lost 4 bases, and 17 bases lay between the germline ends. The CDR3 protein is CASSPIPSRGETQYF. In DNA, the CDR3 is TGTGCCAGCAGTCCGATCCCTTCTAGGGGAGAGACCCAGTACTTC.

This rearrangement joins TRBV6-6 to TRBJ1-5, with 9 bases identical to TRBD1. The CDR3 is made up of 13 amino acids. V was pared by 5 bases and J by 5 bases, with 1 base of the junction left unmatched. CDR1 MNHNY and CDR2 SVGAGI come from the germline V gene (reference sequence). Here the CDR3 DNA reads TGTGCCAGCAGTACAGGGGGCCATCAGCCCCAGCATTTT. Its translation is CASSTGGHQPQHF.

The chain couples TRBV6-5 to TRBJ2-3, with D perhaps TRBD1 (5 bases). Deletions cut 6 bases from V and 2 bases from J, with 15 bases between. The CDR3 covers 15 residues. The germline CDR1 and CDR2 sequences are MNHEY and SVGAGI. This chain's CDR3 is CASRQLPGNTDTQYF. CDR3 nucleotides: TGTGCCAGCAGACAGCTCCCAGGGAACACAGATACGCAGTATTTT.

This clone was counted once. This chain connects TRBV25-1 to TRBJ1-6; D ambiguous. V lost 3 bases, J lost 7 bases, and 7 bases lay in between. The germline CDR1 and CDR2 sequences are MGHDK and SYGVNS. The CDR3 runs to 13 residues. CDR3 nucleotides: TGTGCCAGCAGTGACAGCGTGAATTCACCCCTCCACTTT. Translation gives CASSDSVNSPLHF.

The chain uses TRBV3-1 (or the pseudogene TRBV3-2) and TRBJ2-1; D unresolved. Looked up from germline, CDR1 is LGHDT and CDR2 is YNNKEL (reference sequence). The CDR3 covers 15 residues. The V end was cut by 1 base, the J end by 7 bases, with 14 bases between. CDR3 DNA: TGTGCCAGCAGCCAAGTTGGTGGGCCAAAGAATGAGCAGTTCTTC. Translation: CASSQVGGPKNEQFF.

J is TRBJ2-7 and V is TRBV5-6; 8 positions agree with TRBD1. The CDR3 runs to 14 residues. Germline V lookup: CDR1 SGHDT, CDR2 YYEEEE. Germline trimming cut 4 bases from V and 3 bases from J; bases unmatched to any gene: 6. For the CDR3, the DNA is TGTGCCAGCAGCCTTGGACAGGGCCTCTACGAGCAGTACTTC. Its protein is CASSLGQGLYEQYF. Together with reference TRBV5-6 and TRBJ2-7, the CDR3 gives the full variable domain: DAGVTQSPTHLIKTRGQQVTLRCSPKSGHDTVSWYQQALGQGPQFIFQYYEEEERQRGNFPDRFSGHQFPNYSSELNVNALLLGDSALYLCASSLGQGLYEQYFGPGTRLTVT.

This clone was detected once. The chain links TRBV27 to TRBJ2-5; D might be TRBD1 (6 bases). This CDR3 spans 14 amino acids. The germline V gene encodes CDR1 MNHEY and CDR2 SMNVEV (reference sequence). V lost 2 bases to trimming and J lost 4 bases, with 11 bases between them. CDR3 sequence reads: CASSLRGRGETQYF. For the CDR3, the DNA is TGTGCCAGCAGTTTAAGGGGCAGGGGAGAGACCCAGTACTTC.

CDR3 amino acids: CASSDQGNYGYTF. CDR3 bases: TGTGCCAGCAGCGACCAGGGGAACTATGGCTACACCTTC. The chain carries TRBV7-3 and TRBJ1-2; D might be TRBD1 (6 bases). V lost 5 bases and J lost 2, with 9 bases in between. This CDR3 has 13 residues. The germline V gene has CDR1 SGHTA and CDR2 FQGTGA.

J is TRBJ1-1 and V is TRBV7-9, with TRBD1 identical over 8 bases. This CDR3 is built from 15 residues. CDR1 is SEHNR, CDR2 FQNEAQ, per germline (reference sequence). Trimming removed 5 bases from V and 7 bases from J; junction bases left unmatched: 12. The CDR3 loop reads CASSGLTGATFEAFF. The CDR3 region has the DNA TGTGCCAGCAGCGGTTTGACAGGGGCTACCTTTGAAGCTTTCTTT.

The V gene is TRBV19, the J gene TRBJ1-2, with TRBD1 matching 12 bases. The germline V gene encodes CDR1 LNHDA and CDR2 SQIVND (reference sequence). This CDR3 comprises 12 residues. Trimming removed 11 bases from V and 7 bases from J; junction bases left unmatched: 5. DNA for the CDR3: TGTGCCGCCGGGACAGGGGGCGTTGGCTACACCTTC. Its protein is CAAGTGGVGYTF.

V and J are TRBV5-1 and TRBJ2-3; 13 bases agree with TRBD2. V was pared by 0 bases and J by 4 bases, with 2 bases of the junction left unmatched. This CDR3 comprises 16 residues. Germline-derived CDR1 and CDR2 are SGHRS and YFSETQ. The CDR3 is CASSLATSGRADTQYF. The CDR3 DNA is TGCGCCAGCAGCTTGGCAACTAGCGGGAGGGCAGATACGCAGTATTTT. The entire variable domain, with the rest obtained from reference TRBV5-1 and TRBJ2-3, is as follows: KAGVTQTPRYLIKTRGQQVTLSCSPISGHRSVSWYQQTPGQGLQFLFEYFSETQRNKGNFPGRFSGRQFSNSRSEMNVSTLELGDSALYLCASSLATSGRADTQYFGPGTRLTVL.

The chain carries TRBV7-3 and TRBJ2-3, with a weak D call TRBD2 (6 bases). CDR3 length: 15 residues. Germline V gives CDR1 SGHTA, CDR2 FQGTGA. The V and J ends lost 5 bases and 1 base respectively, with 13 bases between them. As DNA, the CDR3 is TGTGCCAGCAGCCAGCGGGTCTCTGGCACAGATACGCAGTATTTT. Protein sequence: CASSQRVSGTDTQYF.

Of note for this clone: One junction end disagrees with the germline gene, perhaps due to a read error. The chain employs TRBV7-9 and TRBJ1-2; 7 bases fit TRBD1. This CDR3 is built from 15 residues. Germline V lookup: CDR1 SEHNR, CDR2 FQNEAQ (reference sequence). DNA for the CDR3: TGTGCCAGCAGCCCCCTACCTCCGGGACAGAATACTTCTAACTTC. Its translation is CASSPLPPGQNTSNF.

The chain links TRBV3-1 (or the pseudogene TRBV3-2) to TRBJ2-7; D gene ambiguous. The CDR3 consists of 14 residues. Germline CDR1 and CDR2: LGHDT and YNNKEL (reference sequence). Between the trimmed V and J ends, which lost 2 bases and 0 bases, there was a span of 8 bases. As DNA, the CDR3 is TGTGCCAGCAGCCAAAGTGACGCCTCCTACGAGCAGTACTTC. It specifies CASSQSDASYEQYF.

The V call is TRBV27, the J call TRBJ1-2, with 10 bases fitting TRBD1. Germline V CDR1 and CDR2: MNHEY, SMNVEV (reference sequence). After removal of 5 bases from V and 8 bases from J, the junction contained 11 bases not matched to a gene. CDR3 size: 15 residues. CDR3 loop: CASSPTGQGGSGYTF. DNA for the CDR3: TGTGCCAGCAGTCCAACTGGACAGGGGGGATCGGGCTACACCTTC.

CDR3 nucleotides: TGTGCCAGCAGCTTAATTATGAAGACCCAGTACTTC. As protein: CASSLIMKTQYF. The gene calls are TRBV7-2 and TRBJ2-5, with unresolved D. V was cut by 2 bases and J by 6 bases, with 7 bases left in between. CDR3 size: 12 residues. The V gene's germline CDR1 is SGHTA and CDR2 FQGNSA.

This clone showed up many times. The chain couples TRBV4-2 to TRBJ2-2; 7 nucleotides line up with TRBD2. The CDR3 contains 16 residues. Trimming removed 0 bases from V and 1 base from J; junction bases left unmatched: 2. Germline CDR1 reads LGHNA; CDR2 reads YNFKEQ. The DNA of the CDR3 is TGTGCCAGCAGCCAAGATACGGGGGGGAACACCGGGGAGCTGTTTTTT. Translating it yields CASSQDTGGNTGELFF.

This rearrangement joins TRBV19 to TRBJ1-5, with 8 bases aligning to TRBD1. The V gene end was trimmed by 4 bases and the J gene end by 3 bases; junction bases not matched to a gene: 8. This CDR3 is 16 amino acids long. CDR1 and CDR2 from the germline V gene are LNHDA and SQIVND (reference sequence). DNA of the CDR3: TGTGCCAGTAGTAGCTCGACAGGGGCGAACAATCAGCCCCAGCATTTT. Translating it yields CASSSSTGANNQPQHF.

V gene TRBV5-6 combines with J gene TRBJ2-1, with TRBD2 identical over 9 bases. Germline CDR1 is SGHDT and CDR2 is YYEEEE. V lost 4 bases, J lost 8 bases, and 10 bases stayed unmatched. This CDR3 comprises 15 residues. The CDR3 nucleotides are TGTGCCAGCAGCCCTTCTCTAGCGGGAATTTATGAGCAGTTCTTC. Its translation is CASSPSLAGIYEQFF.

V usage is TRBV9 and J usage is TRBJ1-3; 7 nucleotides agree with TRBD1. The CDR3 spans 13 residues. Germline CDR1 and CDR2: SGDLS and YYNGEE. J gave up 7 bases and V 0 bases, and 1 base lay outside the gene matches. The CDR3 sequence: CASSVAGGNTIYF. DNA for the CDR3: TGTGCCAGCAGCGTAGCAGGGGGGAACACCATATATTTT.

This clone was seen only a few times. The chain has TRBV21-1 and TRBJ2-7; TRBD2, the table's D call, was not compared with the DNA. TRBV21-1 is a pseudogene locus. This CDR3 has 13 amino acids. The CDR3 nucleotides read TGTGCCAGCAGCAAAGTCTCCTCCTACGAGCAGTACTTC. This sequence encodes CASSKVSSYEQYF.

The chain carries TRBV5-1 and TRBJ1-1; D might be TRBD1 (5 bases). CDR1 and CDR2 (germline): SGHRS, YFSETQ. Trimming shortened V by 0 bases and J by 3 bases, and 9 bases separated the two germline ends. There are 14 residues in the CDR3. The CDR3 reads CASSLGAGDTEAFF. The DNA of the CDR3 is TGCGCCAGCAGCTTGGGTGCGGGGGACACTGAAGCTTTCTTT.

The CDR3 reads CASSPEELQPQHF. For the CDR3, the DNA is TGCGCCAGCAGCCCAGAGGAGTTACAGCCCCAGCATTTT. The chain is built from TRBV4-1 and TRBJ1-5; D remains ambiguous. V was pared by 4 bases and J by 7 bases, with 11 bases between. The CDR3 runs to 13 residues. Per the germline V gene, CDR1 is MGHRA and CDR2 is YSYEKL.